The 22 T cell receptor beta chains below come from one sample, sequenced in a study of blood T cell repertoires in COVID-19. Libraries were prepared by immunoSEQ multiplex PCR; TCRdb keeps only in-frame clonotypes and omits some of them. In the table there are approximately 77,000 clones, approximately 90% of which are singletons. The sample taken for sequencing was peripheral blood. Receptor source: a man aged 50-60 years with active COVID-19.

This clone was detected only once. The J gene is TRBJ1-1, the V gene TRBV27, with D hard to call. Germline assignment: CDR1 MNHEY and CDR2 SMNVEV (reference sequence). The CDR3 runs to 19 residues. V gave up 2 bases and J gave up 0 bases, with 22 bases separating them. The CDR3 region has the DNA TGTGCCAGCAGTTTAAGTCGTCGGGGTTCCCCCCCCATGAACACTGAAGCTTTCTTT. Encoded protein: CASSLSRRGSPPMNTEAFF.

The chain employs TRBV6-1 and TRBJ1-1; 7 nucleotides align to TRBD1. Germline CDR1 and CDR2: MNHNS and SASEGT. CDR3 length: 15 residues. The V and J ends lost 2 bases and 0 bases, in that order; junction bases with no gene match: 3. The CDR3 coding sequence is TGTGCCAGCAGTGAATTACAGGGGCTGAACACTGAAGCTTTCTTT. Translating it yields CASSELQGLNTEAFF.

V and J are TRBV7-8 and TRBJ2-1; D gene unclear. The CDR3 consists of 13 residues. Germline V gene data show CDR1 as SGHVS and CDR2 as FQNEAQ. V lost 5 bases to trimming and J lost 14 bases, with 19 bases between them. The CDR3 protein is CASSVREMGVEFF. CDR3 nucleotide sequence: TGTGCCAGCAGCGTTCGTGAGATGGGCGTAGAGTTCTTC. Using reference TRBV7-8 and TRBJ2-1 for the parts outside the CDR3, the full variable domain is GAGVSQSPRYKVAKRGQDVALRCDPISGHVSLFWYQQALGQGPEFLTYFQNEAQLDKSGLPSDRFFAERPEGSVSTLKIQRTQQEDSAVYLCASSVREMGVEFFGPGTRLTVL.

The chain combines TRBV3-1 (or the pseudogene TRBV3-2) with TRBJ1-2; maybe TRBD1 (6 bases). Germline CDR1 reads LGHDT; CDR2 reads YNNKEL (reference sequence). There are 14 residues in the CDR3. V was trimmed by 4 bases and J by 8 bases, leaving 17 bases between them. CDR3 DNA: TGTGCCAGCAGCCCACTCCCAGGGGAAGGGGGCTACACCTTC. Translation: CASSPLPGEGGYTF.

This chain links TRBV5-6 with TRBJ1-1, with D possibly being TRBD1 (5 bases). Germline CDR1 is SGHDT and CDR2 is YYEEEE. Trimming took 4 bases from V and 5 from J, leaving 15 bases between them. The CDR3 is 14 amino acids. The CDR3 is CASSHNGGLTEAFF. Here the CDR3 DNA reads TGTGCCAGCAGCCATAATGGGGGGTTGACTGAAGCTTTCTTT.

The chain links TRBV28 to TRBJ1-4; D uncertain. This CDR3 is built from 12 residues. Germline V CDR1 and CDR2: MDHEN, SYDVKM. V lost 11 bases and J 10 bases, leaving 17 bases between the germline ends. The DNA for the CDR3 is TGTGCCGCGCAAGCGTTTGCATCAAAACTGTTTTTT. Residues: CAAQAFASKLFF.

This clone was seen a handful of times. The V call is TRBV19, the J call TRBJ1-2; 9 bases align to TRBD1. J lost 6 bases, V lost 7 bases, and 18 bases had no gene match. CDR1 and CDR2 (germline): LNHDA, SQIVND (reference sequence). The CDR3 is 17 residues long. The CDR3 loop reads CASNEASNRGRVDGYTF. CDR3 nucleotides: TGTGCCAGTAACGAAGCGTCAAACAGGGGGCGAGTTGATGGCTACACCTTC.

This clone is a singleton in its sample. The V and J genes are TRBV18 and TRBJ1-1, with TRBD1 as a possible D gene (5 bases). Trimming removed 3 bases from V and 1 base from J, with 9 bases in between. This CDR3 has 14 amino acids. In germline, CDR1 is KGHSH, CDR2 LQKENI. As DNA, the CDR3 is TGTGCCAGCTCACCGCAGGGTACGAACACTGAAGCTTTCTTT. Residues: CASSPQGTNTEAFF.

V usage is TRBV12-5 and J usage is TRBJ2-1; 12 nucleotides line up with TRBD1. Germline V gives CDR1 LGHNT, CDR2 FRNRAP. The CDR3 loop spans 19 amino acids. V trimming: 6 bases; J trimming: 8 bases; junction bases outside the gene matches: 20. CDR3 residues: CASGQSRDRGRSGTDEQFF. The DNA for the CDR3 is TGTGCTAGTGGCCAATCCCGGGACAGGGGGCGTTCCGGTACGGATGAGCAGTTCTTC.

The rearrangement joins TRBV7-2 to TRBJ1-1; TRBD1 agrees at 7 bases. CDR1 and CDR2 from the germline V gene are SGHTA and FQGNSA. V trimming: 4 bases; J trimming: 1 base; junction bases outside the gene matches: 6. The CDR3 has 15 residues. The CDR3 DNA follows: TGTGCCAGCAGCTGGACAGGAGGGTCGAACACTGAAGCTTTCTTT. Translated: CASSWTGGSNTEAFF.

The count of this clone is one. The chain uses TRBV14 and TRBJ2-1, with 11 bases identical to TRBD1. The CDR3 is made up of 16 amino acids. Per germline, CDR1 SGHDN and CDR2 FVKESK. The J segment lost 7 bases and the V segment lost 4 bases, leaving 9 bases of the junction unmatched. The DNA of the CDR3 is TGTGCCAGCAGCCTTGTACCGGGACAGGGGGATAATGAGCAGTTCTTC. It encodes CASSLVPGQGDNEQFF.

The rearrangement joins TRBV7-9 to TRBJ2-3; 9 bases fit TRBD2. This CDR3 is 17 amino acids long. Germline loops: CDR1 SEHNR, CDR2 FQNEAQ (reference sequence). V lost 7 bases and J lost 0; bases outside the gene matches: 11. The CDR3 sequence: CASTQLVSGSSTDTQYF. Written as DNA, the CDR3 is TGTGCCAGCACCCAACTAGTTAGCGGGAGTAGCACAGATACGCAGTATTTT.

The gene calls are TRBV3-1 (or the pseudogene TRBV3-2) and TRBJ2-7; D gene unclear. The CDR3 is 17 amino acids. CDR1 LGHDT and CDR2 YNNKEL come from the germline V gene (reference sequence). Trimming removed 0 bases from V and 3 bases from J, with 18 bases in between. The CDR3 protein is CASSQEVSVVHYYEQYF. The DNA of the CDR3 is TGTGCCAGCAGCCAAGAGGTCTCGGTAGTTCACTACTACGAGCAGTACTTC.

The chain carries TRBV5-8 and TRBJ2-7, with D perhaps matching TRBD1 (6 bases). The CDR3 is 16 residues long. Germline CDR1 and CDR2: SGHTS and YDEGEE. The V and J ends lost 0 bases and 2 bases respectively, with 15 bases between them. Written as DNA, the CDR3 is TGTGCCAGCAGCTTGGGATGGGGGACATCTACCTACGAGCAGTACTTC. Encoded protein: CASSLGWGTSTYEQYF.

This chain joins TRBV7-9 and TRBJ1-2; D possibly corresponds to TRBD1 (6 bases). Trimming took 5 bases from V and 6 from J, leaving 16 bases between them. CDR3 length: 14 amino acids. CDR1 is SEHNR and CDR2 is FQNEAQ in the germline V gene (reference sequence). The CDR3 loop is CASSLDSLGDGYTF. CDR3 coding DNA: TGTGCCAGCAGCCTGGACAGTCTGGGGGATGGCTACACCTTC.

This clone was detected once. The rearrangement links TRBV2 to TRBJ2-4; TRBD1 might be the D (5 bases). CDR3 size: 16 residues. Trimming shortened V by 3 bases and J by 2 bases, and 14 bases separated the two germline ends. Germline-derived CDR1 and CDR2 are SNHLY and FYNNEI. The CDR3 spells CASSDRGSTTKNIQYF. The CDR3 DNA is TGTGCCAGCAGTGATAGGGGTTCGACGACCAAAAACATTCAGTACTTC.

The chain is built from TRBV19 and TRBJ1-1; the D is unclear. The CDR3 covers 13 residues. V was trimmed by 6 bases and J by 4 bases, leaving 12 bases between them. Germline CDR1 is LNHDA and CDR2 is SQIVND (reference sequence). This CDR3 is CASSLTTGTEAFF. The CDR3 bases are TGTGCCAGTAGCCTGACGACGGGCACTGAAGCTTTCTTT.

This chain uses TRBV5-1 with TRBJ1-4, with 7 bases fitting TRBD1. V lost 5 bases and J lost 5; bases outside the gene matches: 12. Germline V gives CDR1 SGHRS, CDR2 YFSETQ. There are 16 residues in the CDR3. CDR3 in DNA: TGCGCCAGCAGAAGGGGGTATCAGGGGGAAAATGAAAAACTGTTTTTT. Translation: CASRRGYQGENEKLFF.

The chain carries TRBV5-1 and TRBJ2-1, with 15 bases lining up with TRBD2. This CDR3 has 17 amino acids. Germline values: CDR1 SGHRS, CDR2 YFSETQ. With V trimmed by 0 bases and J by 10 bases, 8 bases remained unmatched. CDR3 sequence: CASSLETGLAGGREQFF. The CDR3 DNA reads TGCGCCAGCAGCTTGGAAACGGGACTAGCGGGAGGACGCGAGCAGTTCTTC.

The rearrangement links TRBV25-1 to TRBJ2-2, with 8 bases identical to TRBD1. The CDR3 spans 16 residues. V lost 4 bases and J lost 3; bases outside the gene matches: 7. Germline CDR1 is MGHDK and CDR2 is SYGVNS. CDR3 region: CASSVDRGTDTGELFF. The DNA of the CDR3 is TGTGCCAGCAGTGTAGACAGGGGTACGGACACCGGGGAGCTGTTTTTT.

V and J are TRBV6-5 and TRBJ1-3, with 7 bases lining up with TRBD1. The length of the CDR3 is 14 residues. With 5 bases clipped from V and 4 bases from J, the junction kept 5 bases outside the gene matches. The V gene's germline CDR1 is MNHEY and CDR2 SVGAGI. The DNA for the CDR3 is TGTGCCAGCAGTACAAGACAGGGAGGAAACACCATATATTTT. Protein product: CASSTRQGGNTIYF.

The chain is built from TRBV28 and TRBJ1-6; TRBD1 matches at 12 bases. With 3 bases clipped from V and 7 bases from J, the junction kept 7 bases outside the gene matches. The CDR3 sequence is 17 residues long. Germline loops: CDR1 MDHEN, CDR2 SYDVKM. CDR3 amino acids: CASSFGPGQGANSPLHF. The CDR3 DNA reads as TGTGCCAGCAGTTTCGGACCGGGACAGGGGGCGAATTCACCCCTCCACTTT.